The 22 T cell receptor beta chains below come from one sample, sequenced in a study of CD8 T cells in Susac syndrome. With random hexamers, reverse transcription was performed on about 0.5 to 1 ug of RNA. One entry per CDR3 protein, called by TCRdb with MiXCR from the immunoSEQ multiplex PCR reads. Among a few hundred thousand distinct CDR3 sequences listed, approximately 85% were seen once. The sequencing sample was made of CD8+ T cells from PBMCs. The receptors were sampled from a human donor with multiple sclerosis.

This chain's CDR3 is CASSQEQGRGSGYTF. In nucleotides, the CDR3 is TGCGCCAGCAGCCAAGAGCAAGGGCGCGGATCTGGCTACACCTTC. V gene TRBV4-1 combines with J gene TRBJ1-2; D is ambiguous. V dropped 0 bases and J dropped 7 bases, with 15 bases sitting between them. The CDR3 covers 15 residues. Germline V gene sequence: CDR1 MGHRA, CDR2 YSYEKL.

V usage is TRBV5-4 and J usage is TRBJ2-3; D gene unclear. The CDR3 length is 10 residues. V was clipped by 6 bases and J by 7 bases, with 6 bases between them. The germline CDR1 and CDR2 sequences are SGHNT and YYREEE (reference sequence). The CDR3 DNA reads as TGTGCCAGCATGGAGAATACGCAGTATTTT. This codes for CASMENTQYF.

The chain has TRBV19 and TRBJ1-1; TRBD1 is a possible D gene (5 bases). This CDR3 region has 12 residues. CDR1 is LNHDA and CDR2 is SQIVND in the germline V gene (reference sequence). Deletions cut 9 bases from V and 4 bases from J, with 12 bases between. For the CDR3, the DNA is TGTGCCAGCGCGCAGGGTATCACTGAAGCTTTCTTT. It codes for CASAQGITEAFF.

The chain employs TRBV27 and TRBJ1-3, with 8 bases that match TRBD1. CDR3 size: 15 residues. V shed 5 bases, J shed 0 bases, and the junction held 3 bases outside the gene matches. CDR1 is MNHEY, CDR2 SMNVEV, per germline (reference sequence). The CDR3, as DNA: TGTGCCAGCAGTATGGGGACAGGCTCTGGAAACACCATATATTTT. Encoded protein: CASSMGTGSGNTIYF.

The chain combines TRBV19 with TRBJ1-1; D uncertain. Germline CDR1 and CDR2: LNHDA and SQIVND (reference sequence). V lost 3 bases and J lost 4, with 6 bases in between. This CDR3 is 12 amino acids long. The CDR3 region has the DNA TGTGCCAGTAGTATGGGCCCCACTGAAGCTTTCTTT. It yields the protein CASSMGPTEAFF.

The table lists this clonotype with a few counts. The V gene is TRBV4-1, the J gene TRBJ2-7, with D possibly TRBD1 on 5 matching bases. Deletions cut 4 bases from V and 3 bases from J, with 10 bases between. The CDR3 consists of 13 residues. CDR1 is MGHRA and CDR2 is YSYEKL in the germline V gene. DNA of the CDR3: TGCGCCAGCAGCCCTCGACAGTACTACGAGCAGTACTTC. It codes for CASSPRQYYEQYF.

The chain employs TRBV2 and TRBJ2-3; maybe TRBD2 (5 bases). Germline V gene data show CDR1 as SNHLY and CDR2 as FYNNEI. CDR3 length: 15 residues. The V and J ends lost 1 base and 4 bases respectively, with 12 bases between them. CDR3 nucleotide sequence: TGTGCCAGCAGTGAAGAACGGGAATGGGCAGATACGCAGTATTTT. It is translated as CASSEEREWADTQYF. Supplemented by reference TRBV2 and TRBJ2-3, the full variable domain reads EPEVTQTPSHQVTQMGQEVILRCVPISNHLYFYWYRQILGQKVEFLVSFYNNEISEKSEIFDDQFSVERPDGSNFTLKIRSTKLEDSAMYFCASSEEREWADTQYFGPGTRLTVL.

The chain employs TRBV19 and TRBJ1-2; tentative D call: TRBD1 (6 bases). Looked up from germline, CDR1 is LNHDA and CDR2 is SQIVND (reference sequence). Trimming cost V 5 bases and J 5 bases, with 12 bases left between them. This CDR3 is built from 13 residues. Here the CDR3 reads CASSPGEEYGYTF. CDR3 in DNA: TGTGCCAGTAGTCCAGGGGAGGAGTATGGCTACACCTTC.

The CDR3, as DNA: TGTGCCAGCAGTACGCGGGAGTTCTACAATGAGCAGTTCTTC. Protein product: CASSTREFYNEQFF. J is TRBJ2-1 and V is TRBV27; 7 bases fit TRBD2. The CDR3 is 14 amino acids. Trimming cost V 5 bases and J 3 bases; bases outside gene matches: 4. Germline V gene lookup returns CDR1 MNHEY and CDR2 SMNVEV (reference sequence).

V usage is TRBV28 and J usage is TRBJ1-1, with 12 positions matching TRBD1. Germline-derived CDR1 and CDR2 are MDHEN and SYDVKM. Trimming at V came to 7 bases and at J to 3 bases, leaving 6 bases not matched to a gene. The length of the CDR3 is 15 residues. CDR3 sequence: CASTGTGGEDTEAFF. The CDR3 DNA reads TGTGCCAGCACTGGGACAGGGGGCGAGGACACTGAAGCTTTCTTT.

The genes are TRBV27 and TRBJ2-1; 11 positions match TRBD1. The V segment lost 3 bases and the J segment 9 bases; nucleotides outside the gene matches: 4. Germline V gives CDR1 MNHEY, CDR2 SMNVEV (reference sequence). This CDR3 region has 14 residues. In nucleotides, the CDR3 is TGTGCCAGCAGTTTCGGGACAGGGGGGGGTGAGCAGTTCTTC. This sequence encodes CASSFGTGGGEQFF.

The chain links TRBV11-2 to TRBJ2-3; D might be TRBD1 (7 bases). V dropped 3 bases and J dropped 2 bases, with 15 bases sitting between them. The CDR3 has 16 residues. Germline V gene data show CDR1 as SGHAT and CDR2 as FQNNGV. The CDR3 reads CASSLWGRGDTDTQYF. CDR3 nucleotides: TGTGCCAGCAGCTTGTGGGGCAGGGGGGACACAGATACGCAGTATTTT.

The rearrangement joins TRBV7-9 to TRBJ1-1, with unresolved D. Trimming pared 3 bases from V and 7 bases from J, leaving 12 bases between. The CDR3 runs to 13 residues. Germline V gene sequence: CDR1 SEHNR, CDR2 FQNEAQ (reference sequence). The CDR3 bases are TGTGCCAGCAGCTTGGGCCCGGCGGGTGAAGCTTTCTTT. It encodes CASSLGPAGEAFF.

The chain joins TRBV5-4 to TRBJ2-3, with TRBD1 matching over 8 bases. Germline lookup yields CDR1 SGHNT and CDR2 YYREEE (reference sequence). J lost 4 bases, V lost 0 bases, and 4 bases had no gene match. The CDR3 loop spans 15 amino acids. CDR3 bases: TGTGCCAGCAGCTTGGGTCCAGGGGGCGCAGATACGCAGTATTTT. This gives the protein CASSLGPGGADTQYF. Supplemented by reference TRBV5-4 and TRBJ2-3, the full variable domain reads ETGVTQSPTHLIKTRGQQVTLRCSSQSGHNTVSWYQQALGQGPQFIFQYYREEENGRGNFPPRFSGLQFPNYSSELNVNALELDDSALYLCASSLGPGGADTQYFGPGTRLTVL.

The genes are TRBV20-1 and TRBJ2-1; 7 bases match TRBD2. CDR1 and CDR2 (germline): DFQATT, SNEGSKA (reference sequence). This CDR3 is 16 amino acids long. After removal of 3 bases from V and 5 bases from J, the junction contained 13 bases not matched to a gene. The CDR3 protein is CSASPGFGGYNNEQFF. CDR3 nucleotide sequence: TGCAGTGCTAGCCCCGGGTTCGGGGGGTATAACAATGAGCAGTTCTTC.

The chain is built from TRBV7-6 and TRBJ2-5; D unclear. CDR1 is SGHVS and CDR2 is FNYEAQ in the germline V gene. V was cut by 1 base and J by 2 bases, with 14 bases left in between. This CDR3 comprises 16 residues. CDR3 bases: TGTGCCAGCAGCTTAGGTTTGGCGGTTGCTCAAGAGACCCAGTACTTC. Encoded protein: CASSLGLAVAQETQYF.

CDR3 nucleotide sequence: TGTGCCAGTATAGGCCGAGACAGGCGTTCTAACTATGGCTACACCTTC. It specifies CASIGRDRRSNYGYTF. This chain connects TRBV19 to TRBJ1-2, with a weak D call TRBD1 (6 bases). Germline V gene sequence: CDR1 LNHDA, CDR2 SQIVND (reference sequence). V was trimmed by 7 bases and J by 0 bases, leaving 18 bases between them. The CDR3 covers 16 residues.

CDR3 region: CASSSLIAGDTQYF. As DNA, the CDR3 is TGTGCCAGCAGCTCCTTAATAGCGGGAGATACGCAGTATTTT. The gene calls are TRBV7-9 and TRBJ2-3, with 7 bases lining up with TRBD2. Looked up from germline, CDR1 is SEHNR and CDR2 is FQNEAQ (reference sequence). V dropped 4 bases and J dropped 5; count of bases not matched to a gene: 6. This CDR3 spans 14 amino acids.

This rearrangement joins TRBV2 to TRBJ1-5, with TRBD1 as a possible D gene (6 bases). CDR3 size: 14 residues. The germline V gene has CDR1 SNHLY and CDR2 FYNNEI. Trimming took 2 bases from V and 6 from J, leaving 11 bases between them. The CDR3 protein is CASSEWGAGQPQHF. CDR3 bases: TGTGCCAGCAGTGAATGGGGGGCGGGTCAGCCCCAGCATTTT. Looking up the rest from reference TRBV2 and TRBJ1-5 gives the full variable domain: EPEVTQTPSHQVTQMGQEVILRCVPISNHLYFYWYRQILGQKVEFLVSFYNNEISEKSEIFDDQFSVERPDGSNFTLKIRSTKLEDSAMYFCASSEWGAGQPQHFGDGTRLSIL.

In DNA form, the CDR3 reads TGTGCCAGCAGCTTTTCGGCGACATACAGCTCCTACAATGAGCAGTTCTTC. It specifies CASSFSATYSSYNEQFF. The chain carries TRBV7-9 and TRBJ2-1, with D uncertain. Germline V CDR1 and CDR2: SEHNR, FQNEAQ (reference sequence). V shed 3 bases and J shed 0 bases, with 15 bases lying between them. This CDR3 is 17 amino acids long.

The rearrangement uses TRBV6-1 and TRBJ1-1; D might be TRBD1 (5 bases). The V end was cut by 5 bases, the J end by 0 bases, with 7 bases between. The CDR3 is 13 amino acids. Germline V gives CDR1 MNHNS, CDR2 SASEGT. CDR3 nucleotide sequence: TGTGCCAGCAGTACGACAGTGAACACTGAAGCTTTCTTT. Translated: CASSTTVNTEAFF.

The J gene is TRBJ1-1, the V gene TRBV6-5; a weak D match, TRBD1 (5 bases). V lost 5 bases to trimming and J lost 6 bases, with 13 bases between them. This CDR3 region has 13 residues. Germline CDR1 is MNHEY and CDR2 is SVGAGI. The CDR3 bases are TGTGCCAGCAGTCACGTTTGGGGCTCTGAAGCTTTCTTT. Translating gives CASSHVWGSEAFF.